The TCR beta chain described here comes from a study of blood T cell repertoires in COVID-19. Background on the study: From the United States, Italy and Spain came samples of acute and convalescent COVID-19.

Germline CDR1 is SGHDT and CDR2 is YYEEEE. Trimming took off 0 bases at V and 2 bases at J, with 6 bases between the two ends. The CDR3 runs to 14 residues. This clone has only a few counts. Distinct nucleotide sequences in the sample also encode this CDR3. Clones were read by immunoSEQ multiplex PCR, and TCRdb kept only the in-frame ones, dropping some. The table has fewer than 250,000 clones, roughly four fifths seen once. The rearrangement joins TRBV5-6 to TRBJ1-5, with D perhaps matching TRBD1 (5 bases). The TCR comes from a man in his forties or fifties with acute or convalescent COVID-19. The sample was peripheral blood. Here the CDR3 reads CASSLAGRNQPQHF. The CDR3 DNA reads TGTGCCAGCAGCTTGGCAGGGCGCAATCAGCCCCAGCATTTT.